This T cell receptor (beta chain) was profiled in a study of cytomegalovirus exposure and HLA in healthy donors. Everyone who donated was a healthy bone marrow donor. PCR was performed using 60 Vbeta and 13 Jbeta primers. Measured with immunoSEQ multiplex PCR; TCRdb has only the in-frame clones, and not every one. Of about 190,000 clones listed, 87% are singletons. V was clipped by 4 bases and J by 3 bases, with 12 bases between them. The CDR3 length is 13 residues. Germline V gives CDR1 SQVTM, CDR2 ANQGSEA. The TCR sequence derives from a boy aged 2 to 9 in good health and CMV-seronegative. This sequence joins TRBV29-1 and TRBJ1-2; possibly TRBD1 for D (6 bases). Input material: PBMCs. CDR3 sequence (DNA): TGCAGCGTTGCAGGGGTGAGCGACTATGGCTACACCTTC. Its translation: CSVAGVSDYGYTF. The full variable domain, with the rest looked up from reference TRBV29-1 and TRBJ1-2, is SAVISQKPSRDICQRGTSLTIQCQVDSQVTMMFWYRQQPGQSLTLIATANQGSEATYESGFVIDKFPISRPNLTFSTLTVSNMSPEDSSIYLCSVAGVSDYGYTFGSGTRLTVV.